This T cell receptor beta chain emerged from a study of blood T cell repertoires in COVID-19. Overall study: T cells, B-cell-depleted T cells, or PBMCs supplied cDNA or gDNA.

Original methodology: Estimation of nucleated cell counts was performed using reference gene primer amplification. Sequencing was performed with immunoSEQ multiplex PCR; in TCRdb, only in-frame clones are kept and a portion is missing. V, J and clone size were drawn from that table, and D and trimming were deduced from the DNA. The sample holds some 130,000 clones, 80% seen once. The germline V and J ends were trimmed by 6 bases and 7 bases, with 15 bases remaining between them. The germline V gene encodes CDR1 SNHLY and CDR2 FYNNEI. The CDR3 spans 13 residues. This chain uses TRBV2 with TRBJ1-2; tentatively, D is TRBD1 (6 bases). Material: peripheral blood. The TCR was taken from a man in his 70s with acute or convalescent COVID-19. The CDR3 here is CASRGTGMSGYTF. The CDR3 DNA reads as TGTGCCAGCAGAGGAACAGGGATGAGTGGCTACACCTTC.